The T cell receptor beta chain under discussion was sequenced for a study of tissue T cells after allogeneic stem cell transplantation. As for the study in general: Patients with graft-versus-host disease had grafts: several unmodified, three CD34-selected and T-cell-depleted.

Germline lookup yields CDR1 MNHEY and CDR2 SMNVEV (reference sequence). This CDR3 has 13 residues. V lost 4 bases and J 4 bases, leaving 11 bases between the germline ends. Autopsy tissues spanned esophagus to rectum, liver, skin, and lymphoid organs including spleen. Sequencing used immunoSEQ multiplex PCR; TCRdb keeps in-frame clones, though not all of them. The sample contains some 7,000 clones, more than 60% of which appear only once. The sequencing used skin, collected at autopsy. This sequence originates from a male patient aged 60 or older with steroid-refractory graft-versus-host disease after an allogeneic stem cell transplant. Some of the T cells may derive from the graft donor. The chain uses TRBV27 and TRBJ2-7; D uncertain. The CDR3, as DNA: TGTGCCAGCAGTTCTGACGTCGGATACGAGCAGTACTTC. It codes for CASSSDVGYEQYF.